This entry describes one T cell receptor beta chain. Only in-frame clones appear in the TCRdb table, and some are missing; sequencing was by immunoSEQ multiplex PCR. Counted here are around 140,000 clones, approximately 83% occurring once; the ten biggest clones make up around 8.6%. Germline-derived CDR1 and CDR2 are MNHEY and SVGAGI. This CDR3 is built from 13 residues. The ends lost 2 bases at V and 7 bases at J; junction bases unmatched: 1. The record originates from a study of T cell responses to AZD1222 COVID-19 vaccine. The chain carries TRBV6-5 and TRBJ1-4; the match to TRBD1 covers 7 bases. The source of this sequence is an adult in good health. Material: peripheral blood, obtained on day 0 of AZD1222 vaccination. CDR3 amino acids: CASSYRGREKLFF. The DNA of the CDR3 is TGTGCCAGCAGTTACAGGGGGCGTGAAAAACTGTTTTTT.